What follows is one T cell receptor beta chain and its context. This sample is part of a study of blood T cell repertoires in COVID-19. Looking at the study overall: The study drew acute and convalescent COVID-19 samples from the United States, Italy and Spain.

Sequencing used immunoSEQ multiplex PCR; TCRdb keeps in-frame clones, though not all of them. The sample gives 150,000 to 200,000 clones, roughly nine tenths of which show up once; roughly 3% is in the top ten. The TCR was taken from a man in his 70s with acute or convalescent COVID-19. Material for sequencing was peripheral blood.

Here the CDR3 DNA reads TGCGCCAGCAGCTTGGGAGCAGGGGGCGGACAGCCCCAGCATTTT. Translating gives CASSLGAGGGQPQHF. The chain joins TRBV5-1 to TRBJ1-5; the match to TRBD1 covers 8 bases. Germline CDR1 is SGHRS and CDR2 is YFSETQ. Trimming took 0 bases from V and 7 from J; bases not matched to a gene: 6. The CDR3 totals 15 residues. The full variable domain, completed using reference TRBV5-1 and TRBJ1-5, is KAGVTQTPRYLIKTRGQQVTLSCSPISGHRSVSWYQQTPGQGLQFLFEYFSETQRNKGNFPGRFSGRQFSNSRSEMNVSTLELGDSALYLCASSLGAGGGQPQHFGDGTRLSIL.